These T cell receptor beta chains were read from a single sample in a study of T-cell reconstitution after alpha-beta-depleted transplantation in children. TCRdb re-called the PCR reads with MiXCR, one entry per CDR3 protein. The sample lists approximately 500,000 distinct CDR3 sequences, roughly a tenth seen once, with about 2% in the top ten. This specimen was PBMCs, taken before TCRalphabeta/CD19-depleted stem cell transplant. The receptors were sampled from a child younger than 10 with inherited bone marrow failure, due to receive a stem cell transplant. Both conserved end residues are part of each CDR3. The D gene is left open where the match is weak. The size field is filled for only some rows; it gives once, few, many or a size class.

>NA|TRBD2|TRBV12-3/TRBV12-4|TRBJ2-5
CASSPAGLAGETQYF
TGTGCCAGCAGTCCCGCGGGACTAGCGGGAGAGACCCAGTACTTC
>many|NA|TRBV3-1|TRBJ1-2
CASSQESSYGPGYTF
TGTGCCAGCAGCCAAGAGAGCTCTTATGGGCCTGGCTACACCTTC
>few|TRBD2|TRBV7-2|TRBJ2-1
CASSLWDPEREGPNEQFF
TGTGCCAGCAGCTTATGGGACCCGGAGCGGGAGGGCCCCAATGAGCAGTTCTTC
>NA|NA|TRBV2|TRBJ2-3
CASRDTRSSTDTQYF
TGTGCCAGCAGGGATACACGGTCTAGCACAGATACGCAGTATTTT
>NA|TRBD1|TRBV4-3|TRBJ1-6
CASSHEDRGRNSPLHF
TGCGCCAGCAGCCATGAGGACAGGGGTCGTAATTCACCCCTCCACTTT
>many|NA|TRBV10-2|TRBJ1-1
CASSDMRGNTEAFF
TGCGCCAGCAGTGACATGAGGGGCAACACTGAAGCTTTCTTT
>many|NA|TRBV13|TRBJ2-5
CASSLLGREGETQYF
TGTGCCAGCAGCTTACTGGGGCGGGAAGGAGAGACCCAGTACTTC
>many|TRBD1|TRBV6-5|TRBJ2-7
CASSYGTGGYEQYF
TGTGCCAGCAGTTACGGGACAGGGGGCTACGAGCAGTACTTC
>NA|TRBD2|TRBV5-6|TRBJ2-1
CASSLVGGAGGSNEQFF
TGTGCCAGCAGCTTGGTGGGGGGGGCGGGAGGATCCAATGAGCAGTTCTTC
>many|TRBD1|TRBV6-1|TRBJ2-2
CASSPGWTGSTGELFF
TGTGCCAGCAGCCCAGGTTGGACAGGGAGCACCGGGGAGCTGTTTTTT
>many|NA|TRBV19|TRBJ1-5
CASRPGNGNQPQHF
TGTGCCAGCCGCCCGGGGAATGGCAATCAGCCCCAGCATTTT
>many|NA|TRBV12-3/TRBV12-4|TRBJ2-5
CASSSGALRETQYF
TGTGCCAGCAGTTCGGGGGCTCTCAGGGAGACCCAGTACTTC
>many|TRBD2|TRBV27|TRBJ2-3
CASSSLAGVSTDTQYF
TGTGCCAGCAGTTCCCTAGCGGGAGTTAGCACAGATACGCAGTATTTT
>many|TRBD1|TRBV5-5|TRBJ2-1
CASSTRTGGAHNEQFF
TGTGCCAGCAGCACAAGGACAGGGGGCGCCCACAATGAGCAGTTCTTC
>many|NA|TRBV5-1|TRBJ2-1
CASSFAGWREQFF
TGCGCCAGCAGCTTCGCGGGGTGGAGGGAGCAGTTCTTC
>many|NA|TRBV29-1|TRBJ2-3
CSVREGTPDTQYF
TGCAGCGTGAGGGAAGGGACCCCAGATACGCAGTATTTT
>many|NA|TRBV27|TRBJ1-1
CASSFGYRATEAFF
TGTGCCAGCAGTTTCGGGTACAGGGCCACTGAAGCTTTCTTT
>many|NA|TRBV6-5|TRBJ2-7
CASSYSGRPYEQYF
TGTGCCAGCAGTTACTCAGGGAGGCCCTACGAGCAGTACTTC
>many|NA|TRBV29-1|TRBJ1-2
CSVLSQPHGYTF
TGCAGCGTTTTGTCCCAACCCCATGGCTACACCTTC
>many|TRBD1|TRBV29-1|TRBJ2-1
CSATRRDRSYNEQFF
TGCAGCGCAACACGCCGGGACAGGTCCTACAATGAGCAGTTCTTC
>few|TRBD1|TRBV3-1|TRBJ1-6
CASHTGGFNSPLHF
TGTGCCAGCCATACAGGGGGCTTTAATTCACCCCTCCACTTT
>many|TRBD1|TRBV30|TRBJ1-2
CAWRRGTGAGYTF
TGTGCCTGGAGGCGCGGGACAGGGGCTGGCTACACCTTC
>many|NA|TRBV5-1|TRBJ2-7
CASSLDTTLHEQYF
TGCGCCAGCAGCTTGGATACCACACTCCACGAGCAGTACTTC
>many|TRBD1|TRBV7-2|TRBJ2-7
CASSFGTAYEQYF
TGTGCCAGCAGCTTTGGGACAGCCTACGAGCAGTACTTC
>many|TRBD1|TRBV28|TRBJ2-3
CASSLIDRGTDTQYF
TGTGCCAGCAGTTTAATCGACAGGGGAACAGATACGCAGTATTTT
>many|TRBD1|TRBV28|TRBJ2-7
CASRDRGRYEQYF
TGTGCCAGCAGGGACAGGGGGCGATACGAGCAGTACTTC
>many|TRBD2|TRBV4-3|TRBJ2-2
CASSQDLVGRDTGELFF
TGCGCCAGCAGCCAAGATTTAGTCGGGAGGGACACCGGGGAGCTGTTTTTT
>many|NA|TRBV7-2|TRBJ1-5
CASSPSQANYQPQHF
TGTGCCAGCAGCCCGAGCCAGGCTAACTATCAGCCCCAGCATTTT
>many|TRBD2|TRBV20-1|TRBJ2-3
CSASGTSGMYSTDTQYF
TGCAGTGCTTCCGGGACTAGCGGGATGTACAGCACAGATACGCAGTATTTT
>many|TRBD2|TRBV27|TRBJ2-7
CASHGLARIYEQYF
TGTGCCAGCCATGGACTAGCGCGAATCTACGAGCAGTACTTC
>many|NA|TRBV12-5|TRBJ2-1
CASGLTRTPNEQFF
TGTGCTAGTGGTTTGACCCGGACCCCCAATGAGCAGTTCTTC
>many|NA|TRBV4-3|TRBJ2-1
CASSQTLADYNEQFF
TGCGCCAGCAGCCAGACCTTAGCGGACTACAATGAGCAGTTCTTC
>many|TRBD2|TRBV28|TRBJ2-7
CASSFLPGLAFYEQYF
TGTGCCAGCAGTTTCCTACCGGGACTAGCCTTTTACGAGCAGTACTTC
>many|NA|TRBV6-1|TRBJ1-2
CASTPGPSANYGYTF
TGTGCCAGCACCCCGGGACCGTCGGCAAACTATGGCTACACCTTC
>few|NA|TRBV18|TRBJ2-4
CASSPVAGPENIQYF
TGTGCCAGCTCACCAGTAGCAGGCCCAGAAAACATTCAGTACTTC
>many|NA|TRBV12-5|TRBJ2-1
CASGLMGAEQFF
TGTGCTAGTGGTTTGATGGGGGCTGAGCAGTTCTTC
>many|NA|TRBV6-6|TRBJ1-5
CASSHDPQPQHF
TGTGCCAGCAGTCACGACCCACAGCCCCAGCATTTT
>many|NA|TRBV5-1|TRBJ2-2
CASSLVAQTTGELFF
TGCGCCAGCAGCTTGGTGGCACAGACCACCGGGGAGCTGTTTTTT
>once|TRBD1|TRBV20-1|TRBJ2-1
CCATPRPYRGSNEQFF
TGCTGTGCTACCCCTCGGCCGTACAGGGGGAGCAATGAGCAGTTCTTC
>NA|TRBD2|TRBV20-1|TRBJ2-2
CSAPSGSGRGGTGELFF
TGCAGTGCTCCGTCGGGTAGCGGGAGGGGGGGCACCGGGGAGCTGTTTTTT
>many|NA|TRBV29-1|TRBJ1-1
CSVDSGYTEAFF
TGCAGCGTTGACTCGGGGTACACTGAAGCTTTCTTT
>many|TRBD1|TRBV5-5|TRBJ1-5
CASSQGQGLISNQPQHF
TGTGCCAGCAGTCAAGGACAGGGTCTGATCAGCAATCAGCCCCAGCATTTT
>many|TRBD1|TRBV20-1|TRBJ2-2
CSARAPGTGYTGELFF
TGCAGTGCTAGGGCCCCCGGGACAGGCTACACCGGGGAGCTGTTTTTT
>many|NA|TRBV12-3/TRBV12-4|TRBJ2-1
CASSAPRAFMDEQFF
TGTGCCAGCAGTGCCCCTAGGGCTTTTATGGATGAGCAGTTCTTC
>few|TRBD1|TRBV7-2|TRBJ1-5
CASSSGLTGDGQPQHF
TGTGCCAGCAGCTCGGGTTTAACAGGGGACGGGCAGCCCCAGCATTTT
>many|TRBD2|TRBV4-1|TRBJ2-3
CASSPRTSRWTDTQYF
TGCGCCAGCAGCCCCAGGACTAGCCGGTGGACAGATACGCAGTATTTT
>NA|TRBD2|TRBV11-1|TRBJ2-6
CASSLKGTSGRLTGANVLTF
TGTGCCAGCAGCTTAAAGGGGACTAGCGGGAGGCTTACTGGGGCCAACGTCCTGACTTTC
>many|TRBD2|TRBV27|TRBJ2-1
CASSTNLAGAYNEQFF
TGTGCCAGCAGTACGAACCTAGCGGGAGCGTACAATGAGCAGTTCTTC
>NA|TRBD2|TRBV19|TRBJ2-1
CASSRYLAGPTYNEQFF
TGTGCCAGTAGTCGCTACCTAGCGGGTCCCACCTACAATGAGCAGTTCTTC
>many|NA|TRBV20-1|TRBJ1-4
CSARSPSGPGEKLFF
TGCAGTGCTAGGAGCCCGTCAGGCCCTGGGGAAAAACTGTTTTTT
>few|TRBD1|TRBV24-1|TRBJ2-3
CATSDQRDRSDTQYF
TGTGCCACCAGTGACCAACGGGACAGGTCAGATACGCAGTATTTT
>many|NA|TRBV11-2|TRBJ2-3
CASSYYLTDTQYF
TGTGCCAGCAGCTACTACTTAACAGATACGCAGTATTTT
>NA|NA|TRBV15|TRBJ1-2
CATSRRGGGDYGYTF
TGTGCCACCAGCAGACGTGGGGGGGGAGACTATGGCTACACCTTC
>many|NA|TRBV25-1|TRBJ2-5
CASSEWGGGETQYF
TGTGCCAGCAGTGAATGGGGGGGCGGAGAGACCCAGTACTTC